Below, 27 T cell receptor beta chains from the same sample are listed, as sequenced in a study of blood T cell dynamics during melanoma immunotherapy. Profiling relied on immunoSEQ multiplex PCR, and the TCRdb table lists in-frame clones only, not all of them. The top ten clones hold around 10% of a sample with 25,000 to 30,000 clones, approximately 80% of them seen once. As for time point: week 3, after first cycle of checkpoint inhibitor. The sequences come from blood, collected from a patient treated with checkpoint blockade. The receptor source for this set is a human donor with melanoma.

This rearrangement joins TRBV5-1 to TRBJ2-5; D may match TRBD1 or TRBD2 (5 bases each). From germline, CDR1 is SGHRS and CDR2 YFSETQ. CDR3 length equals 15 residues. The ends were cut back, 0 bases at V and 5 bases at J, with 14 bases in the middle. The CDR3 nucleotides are TGCGCCAGCAGCTTGGGCTCAGGGAGCGGTGAGACCCAGTACTTC. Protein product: CASSLGSGSGETQYF.

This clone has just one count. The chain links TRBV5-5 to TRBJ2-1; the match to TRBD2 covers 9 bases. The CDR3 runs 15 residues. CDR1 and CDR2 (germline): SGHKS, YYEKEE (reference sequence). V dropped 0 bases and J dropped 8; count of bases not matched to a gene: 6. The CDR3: CASSLASGEWYEQFF. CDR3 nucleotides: TGTGCCAGCAGCTTGGCTAGCGGGGAATGGTATGAGCAGTTCTTC. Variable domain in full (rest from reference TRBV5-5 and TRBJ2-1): DAGVTQSPTHLIKTRGQQVTLRCSPISGHKSVSWYQQVLGQGPQFIFQYYEKEERGRGNFPDRFSARQFPNYSSELNVNALLLGDSALYLCASSLASGEWYEQFFGPGTRLTVL.

As DNA, the CDR3 is TGTGCCAGCAGTGAATTCGCATCGGGGAGCGGGAGTTATGAGCAGTTCTTC. It yields the protein CASSEFASGSGSYEQFF. This sequence joins TRBV6-4 and TRBJ2-1, with 8 bases matching TRBD2. Looked up from germline, CDR1 is MRHNA and CDR2 is SNTAGT. There are 17 residues in the CDR3. J gave up 8 bases and V 3 bases, and 15 bases lay outside the gene matches.

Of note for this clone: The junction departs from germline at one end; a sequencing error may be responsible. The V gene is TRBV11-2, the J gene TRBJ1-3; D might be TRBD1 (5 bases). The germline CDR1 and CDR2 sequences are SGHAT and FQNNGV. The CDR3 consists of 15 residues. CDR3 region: CASSLDRVSGNTIYF. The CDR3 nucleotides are TGTGCCAGCAGCCTAGACAGAGTCTCTGGAAACACCATATATTTT.

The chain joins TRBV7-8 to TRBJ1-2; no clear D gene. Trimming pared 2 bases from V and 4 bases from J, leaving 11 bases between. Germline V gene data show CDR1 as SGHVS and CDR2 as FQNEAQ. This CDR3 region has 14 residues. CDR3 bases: TGTGCCAGCAGCTTAAGGACGTGGGGCTATGGCTACACCTTC. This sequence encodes CASSLRTWGYGYTF.

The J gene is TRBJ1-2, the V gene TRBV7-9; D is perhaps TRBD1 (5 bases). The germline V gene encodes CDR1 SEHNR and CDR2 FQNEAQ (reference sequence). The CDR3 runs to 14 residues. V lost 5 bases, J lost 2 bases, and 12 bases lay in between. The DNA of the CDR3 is TGTGCCAGCAGCCCTTCTGCAGGGAACTATGGCTACACCTTC. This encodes CASSPSAGNYGYTF.

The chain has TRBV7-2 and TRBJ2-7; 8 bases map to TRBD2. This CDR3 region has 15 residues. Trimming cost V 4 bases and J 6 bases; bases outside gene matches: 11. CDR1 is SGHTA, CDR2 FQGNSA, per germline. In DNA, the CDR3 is TGTGCCAGCAGCTCGCCGGGGGGGGTTTCGGTCGAGCAGTACTTC. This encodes CASSSPGGVSVEQYF.

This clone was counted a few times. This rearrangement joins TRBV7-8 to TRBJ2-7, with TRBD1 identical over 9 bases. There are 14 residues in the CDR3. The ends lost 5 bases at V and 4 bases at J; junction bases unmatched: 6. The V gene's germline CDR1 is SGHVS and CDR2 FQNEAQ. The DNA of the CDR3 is TGTGCCAGCAGCCAATGGGACAGGGTGTACGAGCAGTACTTC. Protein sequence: CASSQWDRVYEQYF.

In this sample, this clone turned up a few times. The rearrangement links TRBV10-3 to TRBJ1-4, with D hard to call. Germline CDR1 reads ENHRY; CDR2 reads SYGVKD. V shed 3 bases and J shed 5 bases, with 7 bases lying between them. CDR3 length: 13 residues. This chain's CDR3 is CAISEGGNEKLFF. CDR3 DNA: TGTGCCATCAGTGAAGGAGGGAATGAAAAACTGTTTTTT.

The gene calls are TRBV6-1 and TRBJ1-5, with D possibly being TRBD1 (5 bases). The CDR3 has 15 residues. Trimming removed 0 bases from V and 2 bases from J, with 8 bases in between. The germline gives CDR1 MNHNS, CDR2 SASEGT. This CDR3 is CASSEAGTRNQPQHF. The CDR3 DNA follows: TGTGCCAGCAGTGAAGCTGGGACCCGCAATCAGCCCCAGCATTTT.

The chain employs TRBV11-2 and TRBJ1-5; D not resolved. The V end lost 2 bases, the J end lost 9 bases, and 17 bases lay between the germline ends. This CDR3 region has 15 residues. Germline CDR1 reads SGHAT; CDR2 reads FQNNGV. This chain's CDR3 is CASSLSGQAPSPQHF. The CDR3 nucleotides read TGTGCCAGCAGCTTAAGCGGCCAGGCTCCCTCGCCCCAGCATTTT.

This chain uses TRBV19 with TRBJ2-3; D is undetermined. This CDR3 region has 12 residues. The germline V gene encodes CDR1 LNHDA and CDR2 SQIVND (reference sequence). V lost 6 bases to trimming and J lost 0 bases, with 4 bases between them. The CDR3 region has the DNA TGTGCCAGTAGCCGAAGCACAGATACGCAGTATTTT. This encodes CASSRSTDTQYF.

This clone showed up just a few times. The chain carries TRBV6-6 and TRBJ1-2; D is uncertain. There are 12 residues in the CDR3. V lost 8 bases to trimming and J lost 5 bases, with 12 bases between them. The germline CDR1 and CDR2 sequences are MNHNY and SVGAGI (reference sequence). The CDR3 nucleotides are TGTGCCAGCCAGGAGGGAGGTTATGGCTACACCTTC. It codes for CASQEGGYGYTF.

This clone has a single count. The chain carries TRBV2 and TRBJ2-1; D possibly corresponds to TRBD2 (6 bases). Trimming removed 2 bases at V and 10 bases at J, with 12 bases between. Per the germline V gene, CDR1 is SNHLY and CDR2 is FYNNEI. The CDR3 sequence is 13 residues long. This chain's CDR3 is CASSERELEEQFF. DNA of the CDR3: TGTGCCAGCAGTGAACGGGAGCTGGAGGAGCAGTTCTTC.

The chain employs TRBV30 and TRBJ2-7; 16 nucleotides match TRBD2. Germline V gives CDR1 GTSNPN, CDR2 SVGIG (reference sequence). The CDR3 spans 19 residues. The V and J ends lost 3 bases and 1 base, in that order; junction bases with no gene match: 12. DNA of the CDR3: TGTGCCTGGAGCGTCCCGGGACTAGCGGGGGGGCCTCGTTCCTACGAGCAGTACTTC. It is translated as CAWSVPGLAGGPRSYEQYF.

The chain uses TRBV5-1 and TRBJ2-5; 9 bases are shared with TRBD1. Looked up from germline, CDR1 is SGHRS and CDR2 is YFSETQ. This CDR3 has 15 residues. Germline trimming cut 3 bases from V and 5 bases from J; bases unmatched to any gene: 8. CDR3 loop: CASSSGQGISETQYF. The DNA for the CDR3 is TGCGCCAGCAGCTCCGGACAGGGGATTTCGGAGACCCAGTACTTC.

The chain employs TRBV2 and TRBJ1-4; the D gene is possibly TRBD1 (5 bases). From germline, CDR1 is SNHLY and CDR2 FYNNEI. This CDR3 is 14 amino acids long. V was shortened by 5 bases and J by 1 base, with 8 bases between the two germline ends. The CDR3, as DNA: TGTGCCAGCAGTCGACAGTTAACTAATGAAAAACTGTTTTTT. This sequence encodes CASSRQLTNEKLFF.

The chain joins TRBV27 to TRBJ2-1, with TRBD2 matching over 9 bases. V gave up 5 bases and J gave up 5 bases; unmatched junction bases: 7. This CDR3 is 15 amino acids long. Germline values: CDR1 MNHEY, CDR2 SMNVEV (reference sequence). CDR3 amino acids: CASSPQASGNNEQFF. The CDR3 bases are TGTGCCAGCAGTCCCCAGGCTAGCGGGAACAATGAGCAGTTCTTC.

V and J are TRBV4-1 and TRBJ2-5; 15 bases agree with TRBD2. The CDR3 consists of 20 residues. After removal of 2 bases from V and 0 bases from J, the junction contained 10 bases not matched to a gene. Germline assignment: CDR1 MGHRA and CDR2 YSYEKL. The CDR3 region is CASSQLGLAGGVGDQETQYF. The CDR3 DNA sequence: TGCGCCAGCAGCCAATTAGGACTAGCGGGAGGGGTCGGGGACCAAGAGACCCAGTACTTC.

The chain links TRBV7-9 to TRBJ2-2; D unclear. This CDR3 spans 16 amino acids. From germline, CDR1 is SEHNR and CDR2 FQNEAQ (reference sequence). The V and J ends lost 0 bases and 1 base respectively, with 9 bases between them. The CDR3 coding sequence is TGTGCCAGCAGCTTAGCGGCCAGATTGAACACCGGGGAGCTGTTTTTT. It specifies CASSLAARLNTGELFF.

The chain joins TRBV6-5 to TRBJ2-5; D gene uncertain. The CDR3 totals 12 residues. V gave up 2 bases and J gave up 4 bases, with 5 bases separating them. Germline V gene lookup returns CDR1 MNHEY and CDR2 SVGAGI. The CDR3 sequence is CASSYGPETQYF. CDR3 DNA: TGTGCCAGCAGTTACGGACCAGAGACCCAGTACTTC.

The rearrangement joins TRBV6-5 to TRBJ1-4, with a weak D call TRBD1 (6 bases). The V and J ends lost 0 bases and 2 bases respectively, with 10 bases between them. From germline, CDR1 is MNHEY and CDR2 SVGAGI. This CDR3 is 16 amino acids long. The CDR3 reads CASSYSFGGTNEKLFF. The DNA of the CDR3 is TGTGCCAGCAGTTACTCGTTCGGGGGCACTAATGAAAAACTGTTTTTT.

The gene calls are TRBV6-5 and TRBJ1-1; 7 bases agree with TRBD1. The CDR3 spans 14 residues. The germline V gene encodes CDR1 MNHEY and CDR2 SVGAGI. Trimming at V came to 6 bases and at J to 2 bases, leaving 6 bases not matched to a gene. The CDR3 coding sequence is TGTGCCAGCAGCCTGAGACAGGGTAACACTGAAGCTTTCTTT. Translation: CASSLRQGNTEAFF.

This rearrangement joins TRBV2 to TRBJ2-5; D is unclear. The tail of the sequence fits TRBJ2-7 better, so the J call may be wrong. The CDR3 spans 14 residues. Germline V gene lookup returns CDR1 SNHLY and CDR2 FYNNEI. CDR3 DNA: TGTGCCAGCAGTATAGTCAGGAGCACCTACGAGCAGTACTTC. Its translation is CASSIVRSTYEQYF.

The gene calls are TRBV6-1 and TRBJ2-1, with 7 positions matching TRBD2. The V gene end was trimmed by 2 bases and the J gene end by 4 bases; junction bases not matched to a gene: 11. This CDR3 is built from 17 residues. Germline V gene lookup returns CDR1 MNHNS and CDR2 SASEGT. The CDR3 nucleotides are TGTGCCAGCAGTGAATCGGGGGTCCAGCGGGATTACAATGAGCAGTTCTTC. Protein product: CASSESGVQRDYNEQFF.

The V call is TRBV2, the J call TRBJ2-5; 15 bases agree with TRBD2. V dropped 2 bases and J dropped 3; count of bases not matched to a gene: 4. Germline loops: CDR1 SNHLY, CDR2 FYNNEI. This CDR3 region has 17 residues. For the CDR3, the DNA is TGTGCCAGCAGTGAACAAGGACTAGCGGGGGGGGAAGAGACCCAGTACTTC. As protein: CASSEQGLAGGEETQYF.

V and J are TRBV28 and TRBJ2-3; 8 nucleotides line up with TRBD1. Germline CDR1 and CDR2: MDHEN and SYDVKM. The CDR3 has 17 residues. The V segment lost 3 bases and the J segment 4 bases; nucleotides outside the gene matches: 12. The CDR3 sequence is CASSFSARTGMADTQYF. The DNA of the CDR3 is TGTGCCAGCAGTTTTTCCGCCCGGACAGGGATGGCAGATACGCAGTATTTT.